Listed below are T cell receptor beta chains from one sample, sequenced in a study of cytomegalovirus exposure and HLA in healthy donors. The method was immunoSEQ multiplex PCR; TCRdb's version includes in-frame clones alone and lacks a portion of them. The sample has 150,000 or so clones; 65% to 70% are singletons. The sequenced sample consisted of PBMCs. The receptors derive from a man aged 25 to 40 in good health and CMV-seropositive. Both conserved end residues are part of each CDR3. A D gene is named only where the DNA matches it firmly. Clone size is shown for a subset of rows, as once, few, many or a class of expanded clone.

j_call	cdr3_length	clone_size	d_call	v_call	cdr3_nt	cdr3_aa
TRBJ2-7	14	once	NA	TRBV14	TGTGCCAGCAGCCAACCAGGTCTCTCCTACGAGCAGTACTTC	CASSQPGLSYEQYF
TRBJ1-1	15	NA	NA	TRBV4-1	TGCGCCAGCAGCCAAGAAATTTGGGGCACAACTGAAGCTTTCTTT	CASSQEIWGTTEAFF
TRBJ1-4	15	NA	NA	TRBV4-1	TGCGCCAGCAGCCAGGCTCTGGGGGGGGCTGAAAAACTGTTTTTT	CASSQALGGAEKLFF
TRBJ2-5	17	NA	NA	TRBV4-1	TGCGCCAGCAGCCAAGATTGGTCCAGGGGCCTGATCGAGACCCAGTACTTC	CASSQDWSRGLIETQYF
TRBJ2-1	17	NA	NA	TRBV4-1	TGCGCCAGCAGCCAATTCCAGAGAGCGAGCTCCTACAATGAGCAGTTCTTC	CASSQFQRASSYNEQFF
TRBJ2-6	15	NA	NA	TRBV21-1	TGTGCCAGCAGCAAAGGACACTCTGGGGCCAACGTCCTGACTTTC	CASSKGHSGANVLTF
TRBJ1-1	17	once	NA	TRBV2	TGTGCCAGCAGTTCCTATGGGGGGAGGAGCATGAACACTGAAGCTTTCTTT	CASSSYGGRSMNTEAFF
TRBJ2-7	13	NA	NA	TRBV5-1	TGCGCCAGTCGCTTGTGGGGCCCGGACGAGCAGTACTTC	CASRLWGPDEQYF
TRBJ1-3	11	NA	NA	TRBV6-5	TGTGCCAGCAGTTATGTAGACACCATATATTTT	CASSYVDTIYF
TRBJ2-7	14	NA	TRBD1	TRBV27	TGTGCCAGCAGTTTCACAGGGGGCGCAATGAAGCAGTACTTC	CASSFTGGAMKQYF
TRBJ2-3	16	NA	TRBD2	TRBV27	TGTGCCAGCAGTTCCAGGGGCCTAGCGGGAGGAGATACGCAGTATTTT	CASSSRGLAGGDTQYF
TRBJ2-1	13	NA	NA	TRBV6-6	TGTGCCAGCAGTTCGGGTATCTACAATGAGCAGTTCTTC	CASSSGIYNEQFF